This is a list of T cell receptor beta chains from one sample in a study of graft-versus-host responses after intestinal transplantation. No antigen has been assigned to these receptors. The table came from immunoSEQ multiplex PCR; TCRdb's copy has only in-frame clones and leaves some out. Here the sample spans about 92,000 clones, 80% to 95% being singletons. Sequencing was performed on unstimulated CD8+ T cells sorted from spleen or lymph node cells, taken before intestinal transplant. These receptors originate from a human donor who received an intestinal transplant. Both conserved end residues are part of each CDR3. Fields, in order: V gene, J gene, clone size, D gene, CDR3 DNA, CDR3 protein. D genes are given only for firm matches. Size values are once, few and many counts, or a class for expanded clones, and some rows have none.

TRBV11-2,TRBJ1-2,NA,NA,TGTGCCAGCAGCTTAGGTGCGGGACTCTATGGCTACACCTTC,CASSLGAGLYGYTF
TRBV28,TRBJ1-1,NA,NA,TGTGCCAGCAGTTTTCTGGGTACTGAAGCTTTCTTT,CASSFLGTEAFF
TRBV14,TRBJ2-1,NA,NA,TGTGCCAGCAGCCACCCGAGGGGTAATGAGCAGTTCTTC,CASSHPRGNEQFF
TRBV2,TRBJ2-7,few,NA,TGTGCCAGCGCCCACGATCGGCTAGGGTCCTACGAGCAGTACTTC,CASAHDRLGSYEQYF
TRBV6-1,TRBJ1-6,NA,NA,TGTGCCAGCAGTGCAAGGGACGCCGATTCACCCCTCCACTTT,CASSARDADSPLHF
TRBV25-1,TRBJ2-7,NA,TRBD1,TGTGCCAGCAGTGATCGGACAGGGAATTACGAGCAGTACTTC,CASSDRTGNYEQYF
TRBV27,TRBJ2-2,NA,TRBD2,TGTGCCAGCAGACTAGCGGGAGGGGAGCTGTTTTTT,CASRLAGGELFF
TRBV6-5,TRBJ2-7,NA,NA,TGTGCCAGCAGTTATACTAGCACCTCCTACGAGCAGTACTTC,CASSYTSTSYEQYF
TRBV13,TRBJ2-2,NA,NA,TGTGCCAGCAGTCAGGACTTTCCGACCGGGGAGCTGTTTTTT,CASSQDFPTGELFF
TRBV7-6,TRBJ2-5,once,NA,TGTGCCAGCAGCTCTGACAGACTATCGTACCAAGAGACCCAGTACTTC,CASSSDRLSYQETQYF
TRBV30,TRBJ2-2,NA,NA,TGTGCCTGGAGTTTCAGGACTACGAACACCGGGGAGCTGTTTTTT,CAWSFRTTNTGELFF
TRBV9,TRBJ2-6,NA,NA,TGTGCCAGCAGCGTTCTTATGGGGGTCCACGTCCTGACTTTC,CASSVLMGVHVLTF
TRBV5-4,TRBJ2-7,NA,TRBD1,TGTGCCAGCAGCTATCCGGGACAGGGGGCCTACGAGCAGTACTTC,CASSYPGQGAYEQYF
TRBV9,TRBJ2-2,NA,NA,TGTGCCAGCAGCGTAGGGGCGGGAAACACCGGGGAGCTGTTTTTT,CASSVGAGNTGELFF
TRBV15,TRBJ2-1,once,TRBD1,TGTGCCACGGGGGGACAAAGACAGGGGCAATACAATGAGCAGTTCTTC,CATGGQRQGQYNEQFF
TRBV27,TRBJ2-1,NA,NA,TGTGCCAGCAGTTTAAACGGGAAGGGATACAATGAGCAGTTCTTC,CASSLNGKGYNEQFF
TRBV6-5,TRBJ1-4,NA,NA,TGTGCCAGCAGACTAACGGGACATTCAAAACTGTTTTTT,CASRLTGHSKLFF
TRBV7-9,TRBJ2-7,NA,NA,TGTGCCAGCAGCTTAGAGGGTCGGTACGAGCAGTACTTC,CASSLEGRYEQYF
TRBV15,TRBJ2-7,NA,TRBD1,TGTGCCACCAGCAGAGACCCAGGGACAGGGGATCCCTACGAGCAGTACTTC,CATSRDPGTGDPYEQYF
TRBV7-9,TRBJ1-4,NA,NA,TGTGCCAGCAGACTGCTGCGGGAGGGAGACGAAAAACTGTTTTTT,CASRLLREGDEKLFF
TRBV6-1,TRBJ2-7,NA,NA,TGTGCCAGCAGTTATTCGGACCCATCGTACGAGCAGTACTTC,CASSYSDPSYEQYF
TRBV21-1,TRBJ2-7,NA,NA,TGTGCCAGCAGCAAAGGAGGAGGGACAGGGAAGCGACGGGGCCTCACCTACGAGCAGTACTTC,CASSKGGGTGKRRGLTYEQYF
TRBV7-2,TRBJ1-1,NA,NA,TGTGCCAGCAGCCTATGGGAGAGGGGGGAGAACACTGAAGCTTTCTTT,CASSLWERGENTEAFF
TRBV19,TRBJ1-5,once,NA,TGTGCCAGTAGTACGCCGCAGGGGAATCAGCCCCAGCATTTT,CASSTPQGNQPQHF
TRBV6-5,TRBJ2-1,NA,NA,TGTGCCAGCAGTTCCCTCAATGAGCAGTTCTTC,CASSSLNEQFF
TRBV30,TRBJ2-3,NA,NA,TGTGCCTGGAATGCGGCTAGCACAGATACGCAGTATTTT,CAWNAASTDTQYF
TRBV15,TRBJ1-5,few,NA,TGTGCCACCAGCAGAGGGGGGGGACCCTATAGCAATCAGCCCCAGCATTTT,CATSRGGGPYSNQPQHF
TRBV27,TRBJ2-3,NA,TRBD1,TGTGCCAGCAGTCCCGGGACAGGCACAGATACGCAGTATTTT,CASSPGTGTDTQYF
TRBV6-6,TRBJ2-5,once,NA,TGTGCCAGCAGTAGAAGAGGACCGGGCGAGACCCAGTACTTC,CASSRRGPGETQYF
TRBV25-1,TRBJ1-5,NA,NA,TGTGCCAGCAGTGACAGGGCAAGGGATCAGCCCCAGCATTTT,CASSDRARDQPQHF
TRBV2,TRBJ2-7,NA,TRBD1,TGTGCCAGCAGTGAAGGGGACAGCAGTACCTACGAGCAGTACTTC,CASSEGDSSTYEQYF
TRBV28,TRBJ2-2,NA,NA,TGTGCCAGCAGTTCGGGGGTGGCCGGGGAGCTGTTTTTT,CASSSGVAGELFF
TRBV12-5,TRBJ2-1,NA,NA,TGTGCTAGTGGTCAGGGGTTGGGGGAGCAGTTCTTC,CASGQGLGEQFF
TRBV6-5,TRBJ2-3,NA,NA,TGTGCCAGCAGTCAAAGGGTACGGACAGATACGCAGTATTTT,CASSQRVRTDTQYF
TRBV4-1,TRBJ1-1,NA,TRBD1,TGCGCCAGCAGCCAAGTTCCAGGGGGGAACACTGAAGCTTTCTTT,CASSQVPGGNTEAFF
TRBV7-9,TRBJ2-7,NA,NA,TGTGCCAGCAGCTTAACGGAATACGAGCAGTACTTC,CASSLTEYEQYF
TRBV4-1,TRBJ2-7,NA,NA,TGCGCCAGCAGCCAAGACATCGGGTACGAGCAGTACTTC,CASSQDIGYEQYF